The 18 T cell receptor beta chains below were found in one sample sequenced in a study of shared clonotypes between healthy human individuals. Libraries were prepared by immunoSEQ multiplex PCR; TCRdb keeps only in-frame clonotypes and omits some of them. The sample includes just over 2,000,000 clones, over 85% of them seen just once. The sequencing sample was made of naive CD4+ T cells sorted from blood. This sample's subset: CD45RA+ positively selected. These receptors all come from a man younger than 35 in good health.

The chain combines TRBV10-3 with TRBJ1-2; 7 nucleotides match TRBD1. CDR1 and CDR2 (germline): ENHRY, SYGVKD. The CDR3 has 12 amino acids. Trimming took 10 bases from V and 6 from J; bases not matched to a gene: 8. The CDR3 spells CANSRQGNGYTF. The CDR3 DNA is TGTGCCAACTCGAGACAGGGAAATGGCTACACCTTC.

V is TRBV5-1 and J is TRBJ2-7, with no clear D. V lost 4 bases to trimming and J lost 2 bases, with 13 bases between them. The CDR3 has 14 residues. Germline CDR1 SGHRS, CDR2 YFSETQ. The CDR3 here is CASSPTGETYEQYF. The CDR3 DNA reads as TGCGCCAGCAGCCCAACTGGGGAAACCTACGAGCAGTACTTC.

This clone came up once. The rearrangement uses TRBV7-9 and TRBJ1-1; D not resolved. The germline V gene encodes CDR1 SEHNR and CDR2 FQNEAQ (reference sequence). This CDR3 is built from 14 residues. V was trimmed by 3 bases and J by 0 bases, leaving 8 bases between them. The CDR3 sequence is CASSFSGLNTEAFF. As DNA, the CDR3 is TGTGCCAGCAGCTTTTCCGGCTTGAACACTGAAGCTTTCTTT.

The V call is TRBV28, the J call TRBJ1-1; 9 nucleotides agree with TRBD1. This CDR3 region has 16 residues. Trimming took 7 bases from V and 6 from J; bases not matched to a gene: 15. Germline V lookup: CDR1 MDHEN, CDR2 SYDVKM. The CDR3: CASTGPGTGRTAEAFF. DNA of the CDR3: TGTGCCAGCACCGGACCCGGGACAGGGAGGACGGCTGAAGCTTTCTTT.

The chain's CDR3 is CASSPIRTVSTDTQYF. In DNA form, the CDR3 reads TGTGCCAGCTCACCCATAAGGACAGTTAGCACAGATACGCAGTATTTT. J is TRBJ2-3 and V is TRBV18; D might be TRBD1 (6 bases). CDR1 KGHSH and CDR2 LQKENI come from the germline V gene. The CDR3 loop spans 16 amino acids. V lost 3 bases to trimming and J lost 0 bases, with 13 bases between them.

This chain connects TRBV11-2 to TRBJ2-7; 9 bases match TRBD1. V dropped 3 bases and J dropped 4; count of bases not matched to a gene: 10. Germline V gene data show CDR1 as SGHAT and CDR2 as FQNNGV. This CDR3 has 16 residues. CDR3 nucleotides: TGTGCCAGCAGCTTGGGTCCGGGGACAGGGTGGTACGAGCAGTACTTC. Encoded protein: CASSLGPGTGWYEQYF.

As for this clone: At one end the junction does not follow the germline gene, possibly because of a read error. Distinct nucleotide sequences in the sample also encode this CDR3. In DNA, the CDR3 is TGTGCCAGCAGCCTAGACAGCAATCAGCCCCAGCATTTT. Protein: CASSLDSNQPQHF. The V and J genes are TRBV11-2 and TRBJ1-5; D ambiguous. CDR1 and CDR2 from the germline V gene are SGHAT and FQNNGV. This CDR3 region has 13 residues.

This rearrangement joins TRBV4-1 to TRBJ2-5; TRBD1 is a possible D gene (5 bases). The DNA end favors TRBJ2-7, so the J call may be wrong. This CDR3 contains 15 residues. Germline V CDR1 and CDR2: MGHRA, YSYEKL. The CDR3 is CASSQDSRVGHEQYF. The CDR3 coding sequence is TGCGCCAGCAGCCAAGATTCCAGGGTTGGGCACGAGCAGTACTTC.

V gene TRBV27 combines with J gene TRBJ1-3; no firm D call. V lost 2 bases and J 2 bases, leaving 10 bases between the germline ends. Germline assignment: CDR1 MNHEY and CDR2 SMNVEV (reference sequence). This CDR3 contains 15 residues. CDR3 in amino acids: CASSLTWGAGNTIYF. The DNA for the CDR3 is TGTGCCAGCAGTTTAACGTGGGGTGCTGGAAACACCATATATTTT.

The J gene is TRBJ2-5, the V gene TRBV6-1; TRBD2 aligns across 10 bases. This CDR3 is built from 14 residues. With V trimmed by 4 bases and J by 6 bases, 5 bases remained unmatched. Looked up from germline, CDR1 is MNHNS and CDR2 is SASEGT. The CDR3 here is CASSGSGGRQTQYF. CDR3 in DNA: TGTGCCAGCAGTGGTAGCGGGGGGAGGCAGACCCAGTACTTC.

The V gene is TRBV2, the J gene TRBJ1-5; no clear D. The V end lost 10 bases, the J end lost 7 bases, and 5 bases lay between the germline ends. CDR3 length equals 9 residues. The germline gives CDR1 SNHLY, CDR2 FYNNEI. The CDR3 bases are TGTGCCAACGGGCAGCCCCAGCATTTT. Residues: CANGQPQHF.

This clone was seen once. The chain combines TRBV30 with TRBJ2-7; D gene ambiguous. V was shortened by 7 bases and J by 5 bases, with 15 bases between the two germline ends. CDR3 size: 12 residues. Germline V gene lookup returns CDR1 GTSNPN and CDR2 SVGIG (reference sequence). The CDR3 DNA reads TGTGCCTTCACCCCGGGTAGCCACGAGCAGTACTTC. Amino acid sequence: CAFTPGSHEQYF. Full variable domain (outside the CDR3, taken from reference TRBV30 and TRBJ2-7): SQTIHQWPATLVQPVGSPLSLECTVEGTSNPNLYWYRQAAGRGLQLLFYSVGIGQISSEVPQNLSASRPQDRQFILSSKKLLLSDSGFYLCAFTPGSHEQYFGPGTRLTVT.

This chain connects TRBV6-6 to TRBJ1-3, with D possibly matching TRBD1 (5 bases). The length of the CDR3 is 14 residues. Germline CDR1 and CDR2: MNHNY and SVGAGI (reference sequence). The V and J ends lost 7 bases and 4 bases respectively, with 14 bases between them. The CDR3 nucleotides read TGTGCCAGCACGAAAGCAGGGCCCGGAAACACCATATATTTT. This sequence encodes CASTKAGPGNTIYF.

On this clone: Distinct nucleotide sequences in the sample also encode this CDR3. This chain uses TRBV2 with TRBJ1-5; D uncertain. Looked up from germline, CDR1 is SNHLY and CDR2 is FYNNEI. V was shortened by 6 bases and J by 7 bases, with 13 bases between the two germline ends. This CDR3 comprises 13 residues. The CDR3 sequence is CASSDGYNQPQHF. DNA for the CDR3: TGTGCCAGCAGCGACGGGTACAACCAGCCCCAGCATTTT. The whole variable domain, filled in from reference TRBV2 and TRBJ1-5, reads EPEVTQTPSHQVTQMGQEVILRCVPISNHLYFYWYRQILGQKVEFLVSFYNNEISEKSEIFDDQFSVERPDGSNFTLKIRSTKLEDSAMYFCASSDGYNQPQHFGDGTRLSIL.

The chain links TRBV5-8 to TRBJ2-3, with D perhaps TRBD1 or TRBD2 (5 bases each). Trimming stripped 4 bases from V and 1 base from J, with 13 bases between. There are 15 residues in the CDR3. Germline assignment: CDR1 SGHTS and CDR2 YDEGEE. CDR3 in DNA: TGTGCCAGCAGCCCAGGGAGACAACGCACAGATACGCAGTATTTT. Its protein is CASSPGRQRTDTQYF.

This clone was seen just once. CDR3 sequence: CASSPGVAGFGELFF. Written as DNA, the CDR3 is TGTGCCAGCAGCCCTGGGGTAGCGGGGTTCGGGGAGCTGTTTTTT. This chain links TRBV9 with TRBJ2-2; TRBD2 agrees at 8 bases. From germline, CDR1 is SGDLS and CDR2 YYNGEE. V lost 4 bases to trimming and J lost 7 bases; unmatched junction nucleotides: 9. This CDR3 spans 15 amino acids.

Here the CDR3 DNA reads TGTGCCACCAGCCTTAGCGGAAATGAGCAGTTCTTC. Protein product: CATSLSGNEQFF. V gene TRBV15 combines with J gene TRBJ2-1, with a weak D call TRBD2 (6 bases). Germline values: CDR1 LNHNV, CDR2 YYDKDF (reference sequence). CDR3 length equals 12 residues. With 5 bases removed from V and 7 bases from J, the gap between germline ends came to 9 bases.

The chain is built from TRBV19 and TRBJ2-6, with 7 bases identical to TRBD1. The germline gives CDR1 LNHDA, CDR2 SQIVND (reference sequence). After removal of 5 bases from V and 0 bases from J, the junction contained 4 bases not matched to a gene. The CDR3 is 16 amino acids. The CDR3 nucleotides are TGTGCCAGTAGTGTGACAGGGACCTCTGGGGCCAACGTCCTGACTTTC. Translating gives CASSVTGTSGANVLTF. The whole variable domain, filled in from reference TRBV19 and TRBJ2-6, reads DGGITQSPKYLFRKEGQNVTLSCEQNLNHDAMYWYRQDPGQGLRLIYYSQIVNDFQKGDIAEGYSVSREKKESFPLTVTSAQKNPTAFYLCASSVTGTSGANVLTFGAGSRLTVL.